Within the sample, the clone carrying this T cell receptor beta chain is large. As yet, its antigen is unknown. Using approximately 15 ng of total RNA, TCR libraries were made with the QIAseq Immune Repertoire TCR panel. TCRdb recomputed calls from the reads with MiXCR, one row per CDR3 protein. Of over 90 distinct CDR3 sequences in the sample, roughly 16% were seen once. Live CD3+CD8+TCRalphabeta+ cells were sorted into four subsets by PD-1 and/or TIGIT. Germline V gives CDR1 KGHSH, CDR2 LQKENI. CDR3 length: 17 amino acids. With V trimmed by 0 bases and J by 2 bases, 7 bases remained unmatched. The sample originates from a study of circulating CD8 cells and anti-PD-1 response in melanoma. Study background: Treatment was intravenous nivolumab at 3 mg/kg every 2 weeks.

Regarding the study as a whole: PD-1 and DPOS subsets showed similar, higher clonality than DNEG.

The source is a human donor with melanoma. The chain has TRBV18 and TRBJ2-1, with 7 positions matching TRBD2. The sample consisted of CD8+ T cells from PBMCs, taken at baseline or after one month of anti-PD-1 therapy (not recorded which). The CDR3 sequence: CASSPPEPSGPYNEQFF. In DNA form, the CDR3 reads TGTGCCAGCTCACCACCGGAGCCTAGCGGTCCCTACAATGAGCAGTTCTTC.